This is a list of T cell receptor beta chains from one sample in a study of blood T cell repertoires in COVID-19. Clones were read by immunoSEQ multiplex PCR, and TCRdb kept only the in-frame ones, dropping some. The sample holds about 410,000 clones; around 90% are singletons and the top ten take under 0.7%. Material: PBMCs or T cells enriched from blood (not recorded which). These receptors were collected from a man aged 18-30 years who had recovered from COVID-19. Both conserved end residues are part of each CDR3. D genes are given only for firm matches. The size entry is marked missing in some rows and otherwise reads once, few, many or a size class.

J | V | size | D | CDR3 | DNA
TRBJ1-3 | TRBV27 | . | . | CASSLSGATGNTIYF | TGTGCCAGCAGTTTATCAGGGGCGACGGGAAACACCATATATTTT
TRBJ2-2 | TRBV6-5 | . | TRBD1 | CASSGQANTGELFF | TGTGCCAGCAGCGGACAGGCGAACACCGGGGAGCTGTTTTTT
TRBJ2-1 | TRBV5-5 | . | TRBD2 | CASSLSSGTINEQFF | TGTGCCAGCAGCTTAAGTAGCGGGACTATCAATGAGCAGTTCTTC
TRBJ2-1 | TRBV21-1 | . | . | CASSNGGAVHGKQFF | TGTGCCAGCAGCAATGGCGGAGCGGTGCATGGTAAGCAGTTCTTC
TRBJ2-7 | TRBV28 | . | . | CASRPQGRPYEQYF | TGTGCCAGCAGGCCACAGGGTAGGCCCTACGAGCAGTACTTC
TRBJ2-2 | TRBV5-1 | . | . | CASSPGTTNTGELFF | TGCGCCAGCAGCCCCGGGACAACGAACACCGGGGAGCTGTTTTTT
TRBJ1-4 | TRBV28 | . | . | CATQGGLGEKLFF | TGTGCCACCCAGGGAGGGCTAGGAGAAAAACTGTTTTTT
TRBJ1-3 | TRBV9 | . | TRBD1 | CASSPRQGEGNTIYF | TGTGCCAGCAGCCCTAGACAGGGAGAGGGAAACACCATATATTTT
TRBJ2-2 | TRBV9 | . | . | CASSPRTGELFF | TGTGCCAGCAGCCCCCGCACCGGGGAGCTGTTTTTT
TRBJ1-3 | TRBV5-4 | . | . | CASTADFSGNTIYF | TGTGCCAGCACCGCAGACTTCTCTGGAAACACCATATATTTT
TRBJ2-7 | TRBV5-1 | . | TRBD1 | CASSLAIGRGPGYEQYF | TGCGCCAGCAGCTTGGCCATCGGCAGGGGGCCTGGTTACGAGCAGTACTTC
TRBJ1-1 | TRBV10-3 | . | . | CAISSGGQNTEAFF | TGTGCCATCAGTTCGGGAGGGCAGAACACTGAAGCTTTCTTT
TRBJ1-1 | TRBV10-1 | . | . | CASSGQVNTEAFF | TGCGCCAGCAGTGGACAGGTGAACACTGAAGCTTTCTTT
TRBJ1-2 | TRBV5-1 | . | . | CASSLELSGYTF | TGCGCCAGCAGCTTGGAGTTGAGCGGCTACACCTTC
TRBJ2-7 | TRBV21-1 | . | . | CASSKRAPRGLEQYF | TGTGCCAGCAGCAAACGGGCACCAAGGGGACTCGAGCAGTACTTC
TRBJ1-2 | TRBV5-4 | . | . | CASRSAGLIGGGYTF | TGTGCCAGCAGGTCGGCTGGACTCATCGGCGGCGGCTACACCTTC
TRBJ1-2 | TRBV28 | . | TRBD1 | CASTPPLIGTGGFYGYTF | TGTGCCAGCACCCCTCCTCTAATTGGGACAGGGGGCTTCTATGGCTACACCTTC
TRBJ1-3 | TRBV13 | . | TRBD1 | CASSLGLYRGPESSGNTIYF | TGTGCCAGCAGCTTAGGCCTCTACAGGGGCCCAGAGAGCTCTGGAAACACCATATATTTT
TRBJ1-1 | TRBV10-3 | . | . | CAISEQANTEAFF | TGTGCCATCAGTGAACAGGCGAACACTGAAGCTTTCTTT
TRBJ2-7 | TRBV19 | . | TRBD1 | CASSTGQAQGAYEQYF | TGTGCCAGTAGTACCGGACAGGCCCAAGGGGCCTACGAGCAGTACTTC
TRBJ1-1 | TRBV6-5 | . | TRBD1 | CASQGGSEAFF | TGTGCCAGCCAAGGGGGCTCTGAAGCTTTCTTT
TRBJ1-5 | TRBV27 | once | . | CASSLSSRGSNQPQHF | TGTGCCAGCAGTCTCAGTTCGCGGGGCTCCAATCAGCCCCAGCATTTT
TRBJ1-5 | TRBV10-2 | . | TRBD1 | CASSRDRGSNQPQHF | TGCGCCAGCAGTAGGGACAGGGGTAGCAATCAGCCCCAGCATTTT
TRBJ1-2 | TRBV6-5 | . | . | CASSLTGRVWNGYTF | TGTGCCAGCAGTTTAACAGGGAGGGTTTGGAATGGCTACACCTTC
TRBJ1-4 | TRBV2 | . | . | CASSFNEKLFF | TGTGCCAGCAGCTTTAATGAAAAACTGTTTTTT
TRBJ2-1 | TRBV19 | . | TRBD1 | CASRRGTGHTEQFF | TGTGCCAGTAGAAGAGGGACAGGGCACACAGAGCAGTTCTTC
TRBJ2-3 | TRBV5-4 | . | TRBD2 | CASSLGGTSVITDTQYF | TGTGCCAGCAGCTTGGGTGGGACTAGCGTTATCACAGATACGCAGTATTTT
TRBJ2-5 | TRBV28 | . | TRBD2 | CASSWTSGAQETQYF | TGTGCCAGCTCCTGGACTAGCGGGGCCCAAGAGACCCAGTACTTC
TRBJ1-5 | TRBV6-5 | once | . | CASSSTRSQPQHF | TGTGCCAGCAGTTCGACCCGGAGTCAGCCCCAGCATTTT
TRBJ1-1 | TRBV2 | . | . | CASRIGANTEAFF | TGTGCCAGCAGAATCGGAGCAAACACTGAAGCTTTCTTT
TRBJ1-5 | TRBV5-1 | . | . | CASSLGAGANQPQHF | TGCGCCAGCAGCTTGGGGGCAGGGGCCAATCAGCCCCAGCATTTT